The 18 T cell receptor beta chains below all came from one sample that was sequenced in a study of T cells in Graves' hyperthyroidism and ophthalmopathy (dated by TCRdb to the late 2010s). The library was made by multiplex PCR. Data came from an Illumina HiSeq 2000. The TCR beta CDR3 regions were amplified from RNA transcripts. The first round of RT-PCR for the TCR CDR3 was performed with the HTBI primer set and the Qiagen OneStep RT-PCR kit. In-frame beta chains were kept once TCRdb had trimmed the public reads at Q25 with fastp and called clones with MiXCR. Rows with a matching CDR3 protein are joined into one entry that keeps the most common DNA and genes. The sample data list under 350,000 distinct CDR3 sequences, and over 15% of these were observed just once. The ten largest clones capture approximately 60% of the sample. The sequenced sample consisted of blood. The source is a woman aged 55-69 years with Graves' ophthalmopathy.

This clonotype was found many times. V and J are TRBV19 and TRBJ1-1; 7 nucleotides align to TRBD1. From germline, CDR1 is LNHDA and CDR2 SQIVND (reference sequence). V lost 5 bases, J lost 3 bases, and 3 bases stayed unmatched. This CDR3 is built from 13 residues. This CDR3 reads CASSHDRDTEAFF. The DNA of the CDR3 is TGTGCCAGTAGTCATGACAGGGACACTGAAGCTTTCTTT. Supplemented by reference TRBV19 and TRBJ1-1, the full variable domain reads DGGITQSPKYLFRKEGQNVTLSCEQNLNHDAMYWYRQDPGQGLRLIYYSQIVNDFQKGDIAEGYSVSREKKESFPLTVTSAQKNPTAFYLCASSHDRDTEAFFGQGTRLTVV.

This clonotype has just a few counts. The J gene is TRBJ2-7, the V gene TRBV7-9; a weak D match, TRBD2 (7 bases). The V end was cut by 5 bases, the J end by 0 bases, with 14 bases between. The CDR3 contains 15 residues. Germline values: CDR1 SEHNR, CDR2 FQNEAQ (reference sequence). In DNA, the CDR3 is TGTGCCAGCAGCCCCCGCGGGGGCGCCTCCTACGAGCAGTACTTC. It specifies CASSPRGGASYEQYF.

This rearrangement joins TRBV28 to TRBJ1-2, with 7 bases identical to TRBD1. V shed 6 bases, J shed 3 bases, and the junction held 13 bases outside the gene matches. Germline CDR1 reads MDHEN; CDR2 reads SYDVKM. The CDR3 runs to 16 residues. The CDR3 loop is CASSAAGTETYYGYTF. As DNA, the CDR3 is TGTGCCAGCAGCGCTGCCGGGACAGAGACGTACTATGGCTACACCTTC.

This clonotype appeared many times. The J gene is TRBJ2-7, the V gene TRBV28; tentatively, D is TRBD2 (5 bases). The CDR3 spans 13 residues. Germline V gives CDR1 MDHEN, CDR2 SYDVKM. Trimming took off 7 bases at V and 3 bases at J, with 13 bases between the two ends. The CDR3 DNA reads as TGTGCCAGCATTACCGGTGGACTCTACGAGCAGTACTTC. This codes for CASITGGLYEQYF.

This clonotype was recorded at least ten times. The chain employs TRBV20-1 and TRBJ1-1; D remains unclear. Germline values: CDR1 DFQATT, CDR2 SNEGSKA (reference sequence). V dropped 3 bases and J dropped 6 bases, with 17 bases sitting between them. The CDR3 is 14 amino acids. The CDR3 protein is CSARGSTPSAEAFF. CDR3 sequence (DNA): TGCAGTGCTAGGGGAAGTACTCCAAGCGCTGAAGCTTTCTTT.

This chain uses TRBV5-1 with TRBJ1-4; D remains unclear. Germline V gives CDR1 SGHRS, CDR2 YFSETQ. This CDR3 contains 12 residues. V was clipped by 4 bases and J by 6 bases, with 7 bases between them. CDR3 sequence: CASSEPHEKLFF. CDR3 sequence (DNA): TGCGCCAGCAGCGAACCACATGAAAAACTGTTTTTT.

This clonotype was seen only a few times. This sequence joins TRBV19 and TRBJ2-2; 11 positions match TRBD2. This CDR3 is built from 13 residues. V trimming: 6 bases; J trimming: 12 bases; junction bases outside the gene matches: 6. Germline V CDR1 and CDR2: LNHDA, SQIVND (reference sequence). CDR3 nucleotides: TGTGCCAGTAGGCCACTAGCGGGAGAGAAGCTGTTTTTT. Its translation: CASRPLAGEKLFF.

This clonotype occurred many times. This chain links TRBV12-3 or TRBV12-4 with TRBJ2-3; D is possibly TRBD1 or TRBD2 (5 bases each). The CDR3 totals 13 residues. The V end lost 4 bases, the J end lost 3 bases, and 8 bases lay between the germline ends. CDR3 residues: CASSSWGTDTQYF. The CDR3 DNA reads TGTGCCAGCAGTTCCTGGGGGACAGATACGCAGTATTTT.

This clonotype came up a few times. The chain combines TRBV7-9 with TRBJ1-1; weak D call: TRBD1 (5 bases). Germline V gene sequence: CDR1 SEHNR, CDR2 FQNEAQ (reference sequence). The germline V and J ends were trimmed by 3 bases and 14 bases, with 19 bases remaining between them. The CDR3 has 13 residues. Here the CDR3 DNA reads TGTGCCAGCAGCTTTACGGACACGGCCTTGGGGTTCTTT. Translation: CASSFTDTALGFF.

Notes on this clonotype: At one of its ends the junction is not consistent with the germline gene, which may arise from a read error. The chain employs TRBV5-4 and TRBJ2-1; D not certain. Looked up from germline, CDR1 is SGHNT and CDR2 is YYREEE (reference sequence). This CDR3 is 14 amino acids long. CDR3 sequence (DNA): TGCGCCAGCAGCCCACAAGCCAAGATCGGGGAGCAGTTCTTC. It encodes CASSPQAKIGEQFF.

As regards this clonotype: A much larger clone differs from this one at a single base, so this may be a read error. The genes are TRBV28 and TRBJ1-4, with a tentative D call TRBD1 (5 bases). The CDR3 sequence is 15 residues long. Trimming removed 1 base at V and 9 bases at J, with 15 bases between. Germline V gives CDR1 MDHEN, CDR2 SYDVKM. The CDR3 is CASSLFSRAGKKLFF. CDR3 in DNA: TGTGCCAGCAGTTTATTTTCCAGGGCAGGGAAAAAACTGTTTTTT.

This clonotype was seen ten or more times. The rearrangement uses TRBV5-1 and TRBJ1-4; 7 positions match TRBD1. The CDR3 loop spans 17 amino acids. Germline V gene lookup returns CDR1 SGHRS and CDR2 YFSETQ. V lost 1 base to trimming and J lost 5 bases; unmatched junction nucleotides: 11. CDR3 DNA sequence: TGCGCCAGCAGCTTGCGATATTTGGGACAGCCGAATGAAAAACTGTTTTTT. It translates to CASSLRYLGQPNEKLFF.

J is TRBJ1-5 and V is TRBV27; the D is unclear. Germline V gene sequence: CDR1 MNHEY, CDR2 SMNVEV (reference sequence). The CDR3 is made up of 13 amino acids. Trimming cost V 8 bases and J 0 bases, with 8 bases left between them. CDR3 sequence reads: CASSRYSNQPQHF. For the CDR3, the DNA is TGTGCCAGCTCCAGATATAGCAATCAGCCCCAGCATTTT.

This clonotype occurred a few times. The rearrangement joins TRBV9 to TRBJ2-5, with 7 bases fitting TRBD2. J lost 5 bases, V lost 3 bases, and 4 bases had no gene match. The CDR3 consists of 13 residues. The germline V gene has CDR1 SGDLS and CDR2 YYNGEE. CDR3 region: CASSATAGETQYF. Here the CDR3 DNA reads TGTGCCAGCAGCGCAACAGCGGGGGAGACCCAGTACTTC.

This clonotype was observed many times. The rearrangement links TRBV28 to TRBJ1-1; D perhaps matches TRBD1 (6 bases). The CDR3 length is 16 residues. Trimming took 2 bases from V and 2 from J, leaving 15 bases between them. Germline CDR1 reads MDHEN; CDR2 reads SYDVKM. The CDR3 here is CASSLLPGGGNTEAFF. Written as DNA, the CDR3 is TGTGCCAGCAGTTTACTCCCGGGGGGGGGCAACACTGAAGCTTTCTTT.

Of note for this clonotype: A much larger clone lies one base from this, so it may be a read error. J is TRBJ1-1 and V is TRBV2; D is uncertain. The CDR3 has 16 residues. Germline assignment: CDR1 SNHLY and CDR2 FYNNEI. CDR3 nucleotides: TGTGCCAGCAGTGAAGGGATGGGAATGATGAACACTAAAGCTTTCTTT. Protein: CASSEGMGMMNTKAFF.

This clonotype showed up many times. The V gene is TRBV10-3, the J gene TRBJ2-5; 9 bases line up with TRBD1. Germline CDR1 ENHRY, CDR2 SYGVKD. The V and J ends lost 4 bases and 0 bases, in that order; junction bases with no gene match: 9. The CDR3 runs to 17 residues. CDR3 in amino acids: CAISGSGDREYQETQYF. The CDR3 bases are TGTGCCATCAGTGGCTCCGGGGACAGGGAGTACCAAGAGACCCAGTACTTC.

This clonotype was observed a few times. The DNA of the CDR3 is TGTGCCAGCAACCCCGGGACTAGCTTGCGCGAGCAGTACTTC. Encoded protein: CASNPGTSLREQYF. The chain uses TRBV14 and TRBJ2-7; 9 nucleotides agree with TRBD2. Unmatched junction bases numbered 10, after V lost 7 bases and J lost 6 bases. CDR3 size: 14 residues. CDR1 is SGHDN and CDR2 is FVKESK in the germline V gene.